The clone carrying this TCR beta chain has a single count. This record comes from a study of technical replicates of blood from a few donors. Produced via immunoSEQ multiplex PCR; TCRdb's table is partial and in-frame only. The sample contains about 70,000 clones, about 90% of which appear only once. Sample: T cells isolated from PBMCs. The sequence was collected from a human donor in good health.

In DNA form, the CDR3 reads TGTGCCAGCTCACCACCGATCAGGGGAAACACTGAAGCTTTCTTT. Protein product: CASSPPIRGNTEAFF. The rearrangement uses TRBV18 and TRBJ1-1; possibly TRBD1 for D (6 bases). The germline CDR1 and CDR2 sequences are KGHSH and LQKENI. With 0 bases removed from V and 2 bases from J, the gap between germline ends came to 10 bases. The CDR3 covers 15 residues.